This is a list of T cell receptor beta chains from one sample in a study of molecular identifiers for immune sequencing clone quantification. TCRdb ran MiXCR on the PCR reads and lists one entry per CDR3 protein. In the table there are 85,000 to 90,000 distinct CDR3 sequences, around 20% of which are singletons. Specimen: naive CD8+ T cells from blood, with Jurkat cell RNA spiked in. The receptors were gathered from a human donor in good health. Some libraries in this study had Jurkat cell RNA spiked in. CDR3s include the opening cysteine and the closing phenylalanine or tryptophan. The D gene is left open where the match is weak. Not every row has a clone size; where given, it reads once, few, many or a size class.

TGTGCCTGCGGTGACTTCTACGAGCAGTACTTC	CACGDFYEQYF	many	11	TRBJ2-7	TRBV19	NA
TGTGCCAGCAGTTTAGTCGGTTACGGGCAGTACTTC	CASSLVGYGQYF	NA	12	TRBJ2-7	TRBV28	NA
TGTGCCAGCAGTTTCGGGGCAGATACGCAGTATTTT	CASSFGADTQYF	many	12	TRBJ2-3	TRBV27	NA
TGTGCCAGCAGTTTCTCCGGGAAAGAGACCCAGTACTTC	CASSFSGKETQYF	many	13	TRBJ2-5	TRBV28	NA
TGCAGCGTTGAGGGACAGGGAAAACACATCTATGGCTACACCTTC	CSVEGQGKHIYGYTF	few	15	TRBJ1-2	TRBV29-1	TRBD1
TGTGCCAGCAGCTTCCAAGCGGGGGGGCCCTTTAGTGATACGCAGTATTTT	CASSFQAGGPFSDTQYF	NA	17	TRBJ2-3	TRBV11-2	TRBD2
TGCAGTGCTCCTACAGGGGTGGGTCTTCCCGAGCAGTACTTC	CSAPTGVGLPEQYF	many	14	TRBJ2-7	TRBV20-1	TRBD1
TGTGCCAGCAGCCAGAGCGGACCCACCGGAGATACGCAGTATTTT	CASSQSGPTGDTQYF	many	15	TRBJ2-3	TRBV2	NA
TGTGCCATCAGTTGGTCAGGGGACGAGCAGTACTTC	CAISWSGDEQYF	many	12	TRBJ2-7	TRBV10-3	NA
TGTGCCAGCAGCCAAGATTTCTACGAGCAGTACTTC	CASSQDFYEQYF	many	12	TRBJ2-7	TRBV14	NA
TGTGCCAGCAGCTTTCGACTAGCGGGGGGCCAAGAGACCCAGTACTTC	CASSFRLAGGQETQYF	few	16	TRBJ2-5	TRBV14	TRBD2
TGTGCCAGCAGTCCAGAACTTTCCGTTAACACCGGGGAGCTGTTTTTT	CASSPELSVNTGELFF	many	16	TRBJ2-2	TRBV27	NA
TGCAGCGTTGAAGGCGGACAGTTACGATCTGGGGAGCTGTTTTTT	CSVEGGQLRSGELFF	many	15	TRBJ2-2	TRBV29-1	NA
TGTGCCAGCTCACCATCGGCAGGGACTAGTTACAATGAGCAGTTCTTC	CASSPSAGTSYNEQFF	many	16	TRBJ2-1	TRBV18	TRBD2
TGTGCCAGCAGTGAACAGGGGCGGGGGGAAAAACTGTTTTTT	CASSEQGRGEKLFF	many	14	TRBJ1-4	TRBV12-3/TRBV12-4	TRBD1
TGTGCCAGCAGCCCCTCCCGGTTAGCCAAAAACATTCAGTACTTC	CASSPSRLAKNIQYF	many	15	TRBJ2-4	TRBV11-2	NA
TGTGCCAGCCGCTTGGGGGGTCAGCCCCAGCATTTT	CASRLGGQPQHF	many	12	TRBJ1-5	TRBV19	NA
TGTGCCAGCAGCCTCGGCTCCCACGAGCAGTACTTC	CASSLGSHEQYF	few	12	TRBJ2-7	TRBV7-2	NA
TGTGCCAGCAGTTACCTGGGTCCGACTAGCGGAACCGGGGAGCTGTTTTTT	CASSYLGPTSGTGELFF	few	17	TRBJ2-2	TRBV6-2/TRBV6-3	TRBD2
TGTGCCAGCAGTTTGGGGCGGACAAATCAGCCCCAGCATTTT	CASSLGRTNQPQHF	NA	14	TRBJ1-5	TRBV12-3/TRBV12-4	NA
TGTGCCAGCAGCCCCGGCTCCTATAATTCACCCCTCCACTTT	CASSPGSYNSPLHF	many	14	TRBJ1-6	TRBV7-6	NA
TGTGCCAGCAGCCCCTTGATAAGGAATGAGCAGTTCTTC	CASSPLIRNEQFF	many	13	TRBJ2-1	TRBV9	NA
TGCAGTGCTGGAGTGCGGCCGATCTACGAGCAGTACTTC	CSAGVRPIYEQYF	few	13	TRBJ2-7	TRBV20-1	NA
TGTGCCAGTAGTTCCCGGGTAGCGGGGGTCTACGAGCAGTACTTC	CASSSRVAGVYEQYF	many	15	TRBJ2-7	TRBV19	TRBD2
TGTGCCAGCAGCCCTCCTGGTAGGCTGTGGGATAATTCACCCCTCCGCTTT	CASSPPGRLWDNSPLRF	NA	17	TRBJ1-6	TRBV28	NA
TGTGCCAGCACCCACGGGACAGGGGGATTGGACTATGGCTACACCTTC	CASTHGTGGLDYGYTF	many	16	TRBJ1-2	TRBV6-2/TRBV6-3	TRBD1
TGTGCCAGCAGTTCCCGACCCAAGGGGACTGAGAATGAGCAGTTCTTC	CASSSRPKGTENEQFF	once	16	TRBJ2-1	TRBV6-6	NA
TGTGCCAGCAATACAGGTCCGAACACTGAAGCTTTCTTT	CASNTGPNTEAFF	many	13	TRBJ1-1	TRBV6-5	NA